These 32 T cell receptor beta chains were all obtained from the same sample, sequenced in a study of T cells in Graves' hyperthyroidism and ophthalmopathy. Template material for amplifying TCR beta CDR3 regions consisted of RNA transcripts. Initially, a first-round RT-PCR of the TCR CDR3 employed the HTBI primer set. TCRdb independently ran MiXCR on the multiplex PCR reads; one entry per CDR3 protein. The sample includes around 610,000 distinct CDR3 sequences, roughly 15% of them seen just once. Specimen: blood. All receptors come from a woman in her thirties or forties with Graves' ophthalmopathy.

This clonotype was detected ten times or more. Relative to the germline gene, one junction end is altered; a read error may explain this. The V call is TRBV7-9, the J call TRBJ2-2; 9 bases match TRBD2. The germline V gene has CDR1 SEHNR and CDR2 FQNEAQ (reference sequence). The CDR3 is 14 residues long. The CDR3 region has the DNA TGTGCCAGCACCATAGCGGGAGACACCGGGGAGCCGTTTTTT. It encodes CASTIAGDTGEPFF.

The V gene is TRBV5-1, the J gene TRBJ2-2, with no clear D. This CDR3 is built from 16 residues. V lost 1 base and J lost 8, with 18 bases in between. Germline V gene data show CDR1 as SGHRS and CDR2 as YFSETQ. Written as DNA, the CDR3 is TGCGCCAGCAGCTTGTCCTCCGGGCTGCCGGCTGGGGAGCTGTTTTTT. Translation gives CASSLSSGLPAGELFF.

The chain links TRBV6-1 to TRBJ1-1; the D gene is possibly TRBD1 (6 bases). The CDR3 runs to 13 residues. Trimming cost V 3 bases and J 3 bases, with 8 bases left between them. From germline, CDR1 is MNHNS and CDR2 SASEGT. The CDR3 sequence: CASSEGAHTEAFF. DNA for the CDR3: TGTGCCAGCAGTGAGGGGGCGCACACTGAAGCTTTCTTT.

This clonotype was seen ten or more times. This chain joins TRBV4-1 and TRBJ1-2; D is uncertain. Trimming took off 0 bases at V and 6 bases at J, with 20 bases between the two ends. CDR1 and CDR2 from the germline V gene are MGHRA and YSYEKL. CDR3 length equals 17 residues. CDR3 sequence (DNA): TGCGCCAGCAGCCAAGATCTTCCGGCAGGCCGCGCCGATGGCTACACCTTC. Protein sequence: CASSQDLPAGRADGYTF.

This clonotype was seen ten or more times. V and J are TRBV27 and TRBJ1-1, with a possible D match to TRBD1 (6 bases). CDR1 is MNHEY and CDR2 is SMNVEV in the germline V gene (reference sequence). V lost 6 bases, J lost 1 base, and 15 bases lay in between. This CDR3 has 15 residues. CDR3: CASSPLYRENTEAFF. As DNA, the CDR3 is TGTGCCAGCAGCCCACTTTACAGGGAGAACACTGAAGCTTTCTTT.

The chain uses TRBV3-1 and TRBJ1-5, with D unclear. This CDR3 contains 14 residues. Looked up from germline, CDR1 is LGHDT and CDR2 is YNNKEL (reference sequence). V lost 2 bases, J lost 6 bases, and 11 bases lay in between. CDR3 coding DNA: TGTGCCAGCAGCCAACGGGGATTTGCTCAGCCCCAGCATTTT. Amino acid sequence: CASSQRGFAQPQHF.

This clonotype has ten or more counts. This sequence joins TRBV29-1 and TRBJ1-1, with 10 bases matching TRBD1. V dropped 6 bases and J dropped 4; count of bases not matched to a gene: 5. This CDR3 spans 13 amino acids. Germline V gives CDR1 SQVTM, CDR2 ANQGSEA. For the CDR3, the DNA is TGCAGCGTCGCTGACAGGGGGCTCACTGAAGCTTTCTTT. Translating gives CSVADRGLTEAFF.

This clonotype has only a few counts. The chain combines TRBV2 with TRBJ2-2; 10 bases agree with TRBD2. CDR3 length equals 15 residues. Germline assignment: CDR1 SNHLY and CDR2 FYNNEI. The ends lost 7 bases at V and 6 bases at J; junction bases unmatched: 8. The CDR3 sequence: CASKNQGLAPGELFF. Written as DNA, the CDR3 is TGTGCCAGCAAGAATCAGGGACTAGCGCCCGGGGAGCTGTTTTTT.

With regard to this clonotype: This clone may be a read error of a much larger clone one base away. J is TRBJ1-1 and V is TRBV20-1; TRBD1 matches at 8 bases. V gave up 5 bases and J gave up 6 bases; unmatched junction bases: 8. Germline V gives CDR1 DFQATT, CDR2 SNEGSKA (reference sequence). CDR3 length: 13 residues. The CDR3 protein is CSALQGVIAEAFF. CDR3 nucleotide sequence: TGCAGTGCTCTACAGGGGGTAATAGCTGAAGCTTTCTTT.

The table lists this clonotype with many counts. The chain links TRBV9 to TRBJ1-5; no clear D. Germline V gene data show CDR1 as SGDLS and CDR2 as YYNGEE. This CDR3 comprises 14 residues. Trimming took off 0 bases at V and 5 bases at J, with 9 bases between the two ends. CDR3: CASSVGDGDQPQHF. DNA of the CDR3: TGTGCCAGCAGCGTAGGAGACGGGGATCAGCCCCAGCATTTT.

This clonotype was counted a single time. The chain joins TRBV15 to TRBJ2-5; TRBD2 matches at 9 bases. Germline assignment: CDR1 LNHNV and CDR2 YYDKDF (reference sequence). J lost 5 bases, V lost 3 bases, and 10 bases had no gene match. CDR3 length: 16 amino acids. The DNA for the CDR3 is TGTGCCACCAGCAGGTTTGGGCGGGGGGGCCGTGAGACCCAGTACTTC. This translates into CATSRFGRGGRETQYF.

This clonotype has at least ten counts. The gene calls are TRBV6-5 and TRBJ1-1, with D unclear. V shed 4 bases and J shed 4 bases, with 22 bases lying between them. Germline CDR1 and CDR2: MNHEY and SVGAGI. The CDR3 has 17 residues. CDR3 protein: CASSSRGRNDWGTEAFF. The CDR3 coding sequence is TGTGCCAGCAGTTCCCGTGGCCGGAACGATTGGGGCACTGAAGCTTTCTTT.

This chain connects TRBV6-5 to TRBJ1-1; 9 bases align to TRBD1. V dropped 0 bases and J dropped 11; count of bases not matched to a gene: 7. The CDR3 extends over 14 amino acids. CDR1 is MNHEY and CDR2 is SVGAGI in the germline V gene. CDR3 nucleotide sequence: TGTGCCAGCAGTTACTCGGACAGGGGAGGCGTTGCTTTCTTT. It encodes CASSYSDRGGVAFF.

This clonotype was seen ten or more times. The chain carries TRBV24-1 and TRBJ2-5; D is unresolved. Trimming removed 12 bases at V and 2 bases at J, with 12 bases between. CDR1 is KGHDR and CDR2 is SFDVKD in the germline V gene. The CDR3 sequence is 12 residues long. In DNA, the CDR3 is TGTGCCCCACGGACGGTACAAGAGACCCAGTACTTC. Protein: CAPRTVQETQYF.

This clonotype was observed many times. The chain combines TRBV12-3 or TRBV12-4 with TRBJ1-2; no clear D. The CDR3 runs 16 residues. Trimming cost V 2 bases and J 1 base, with 14 bases left between them. This chain's CDR3 is CASSLPGNPNNYGYTF. In DNA form, the CDR3 reads TGTGCCAGCAGTTTACCCGGGAATCCCAATAACTATGGCTACACCTTC.

This clonotype was seen many times. The rearrangement joins TRBV20-1 to TRBJ2-7, with D tentatively TRBD2 (6 bases). V shed 0 bases and J shed 9 bases, with 12 bases lying between them. The CDR3 spans 12 residues. CDR1 and CDR2 (germline): DFQATT, SNEGSKA (reference sequence). The CDR3 DNA sequence: TGCAGTGCTAGAGAGGAGGGAGTCGTGCAGTACTTC. This codes for CSAREEGVVQYF.

The chain links TRBV6-1 to TRBJ2-7; D is uncertain. CDR1 is MNHNS, CDR2 SASEGT, per germline. This CDR3 is built from 13 residues. Trimming took off 6 bases at V and 0 bases at J, with 9 bases between the two ends. The CDR3 bases are TGTGCCAGCAGAAGTGGGAACTCCTACGAGCAGTACTTC. Protein product: CASRSGNSYEQYF.

This clonotype was counted ten times or more. V gene TRBV20-1 combines with J gene TRBJ2-3, with unresolved D. This CDR3 comprises 12 residues. Trimming cost V 6 bases and J 1 base, with 8 bases left between them. Germline values: CDR1 DFQATT, CDR2 SNEGSKA (reference sequence). The CDR3 sequence is CSATLGTDTQYF. CDR3 nucleotide sequence: TGCAGTGCCACCCTAGGCACAGATACGCAGTATTTT.

The chain uses TRBV19 and TRBJ2-2, with D perhaps matching TRBD2 (5 bases). The CDR3 consists of 15 residues. The germline V gene encodes CDR1 LNHDA and CDR2 SQIVND (reference sequence). V was cut by 3 bases and J by 0 bases, with 8 bases left in between. For the CDR3, the DNA is TGTGCCAGTAGTATGGGCGGGTCGAACACCGGGGAGCTGTTTTTT. It encodes CASSMGGSNTGELFF.

This clonotype came up many times. The CDR3 sequence: CASSGTTNYGSNQPQHF. The CDR3 nucleotides are TGTGCCAGCAGTGGGACCACCAATTATGGGAGCAATCAGCCCCAGCATTTT. The rearrangement uses TRBV6-2 or TRBV6-3 and TRBJ1-5, with D tentatively TRBD1 (5 bases). The ends were cut back, 5 bases at V and 1 base at J, with 18 bases in the middle. Germline CDR1 and CDR2: MNHEY and SVGEGT. This CDR3 region has 17 residues.

This clonotype was counted many times. J is TRBJ2-7 and V is TRBV28, with 9 bases lining up with TRBD1. Germline CDR1 reads MDHEN; CDR2 reads SYDVKM. CDR3 size: 15 residues. The V and J ends lost 6 bases and 3 bases, in that order; junction bases with no gene match: 9. The CDR3: CASSPGGTGRYEQYF. The CDR3 DNA follows: TGTGCCAGCAGCCCCGGCGGGACAGGGCGCTACGAGCAGTACTTC.

Many counts were recorded for this clonotype. This chain connects TRBV11-1 to TRBJ2-7; TRBD2 matches 9 bases. The CDR3 is made up of 16 amino acids. Looked up from germline, CDR1 is SGHAT and CDR2 is FQDESV (reference sequence). With 5 bases clipped from V and 0 bases from J, the junction kept 8 bases outside the gene matches. CDR3 sequence (DNA): TGTGCCAGCAGCCCAAGACTAGCGGACTCCTCCTACGAGCAGTACTTC. This sequence encodes CASSPRLADSSYEQYF.

CDR3 bases: TGTGCCAGCAGTTTACTTGGACAGGGGATGTCAGTGGGTGGCTACACCTTC. Its translation is CASSLLGQGMSVGGYTF. This rearrangement joins TRBV28 to TRBJ1-2, with 9 bases fitting TRBD1. Trimming took 2 bases from V and 7 from J; bases not matched to a gene: 14. Germline V lookup: CDR1 MDHEN, CDR2 SYDVKM. CDR3 length: 17 residues.

The rearrangement joins TRBV19 to TRBJ1-1; D remains ambiguous. The length of the CDR3 is 11 residues. The germline V gene encodes CDR1 LNHDA and CDR2 SQIVND (reference sequence). Deletions cut 3 bases from V and 11 bases from J, with 10 bases between. CDR3 sequence reads: CASSIFGVAFF. CDR3 in DNA: TGTGCCAGTAGTATTTTTGGTGTGGCTTTCTTT.

This rearrangement joins TRBV10-3 to TRBJ1-1; D is undetermined. Per the germline V gene, CDR1 is ENHRY and CDR2 is SYGVKD. The CDR3 covers 14 residues. Trimming stripped 3 bases from V and 2 bases from J, with 10 bases between. The CDR3 spells CAISELEENTEAFF. Written as DNA, the CDR3 is TGTGCCATCAGTGAATTGGAAGAAAACACTGAAGCTTTCTTT.

This sequence joins TRBV18 and TRBJ2-1; 7 nucleotides match TRBD2. Unmatched junction bases numbered 3, after V lost 3 bases and J lost 4 bases. Germline lookup yields CDR1 KGHSH and CDR2 LQKENI. CDR3 length: 14 residues. The CDR3 DNA reads as TGTGCCAGCTCACCCGGGACTAAATACAATGAGCAGTTCTTC. It specifies CASSPGTKYNEQFF.

This clonotype was detected only a few times. The V gene is TRBV5-6, the J gene TRBJ2-6; D is tentatively TRBD1 or TRBD2 (5 bases each). V was trimmed by 4 bases and J by 2 bases, leaving 16 bases between them. Looked up from germline, CDR1 is SGHDT and CDR2 is YYEEEE. The CDR3 is made up of 17 amino acids. The CDR3 is CASSTYEGFTGANVLTF. CDR3 nucleotides: TGTGCCAGCAGCACGTACGAGGGGTTCACTGGGGCCAACGTCCTGACTTTC.

This clonotype has more than one count but fewer than ten. The rearrangement joins TRBV4-2 to TRBJ2-2, with D possibly being TRBD2 (5 bases). Germline V CDR1 and CDR2: LGHNA, YNFKEQ. The CDR3 length is 14 residues. The V and J ends lost 3 bases and 4 bases respectively, with 9 bases between them. In DNA form, the CDR3 reads TGTGCCAGCAGCCAGCTGCGGGCCACCGGGGAGCTGTTTTTT. Its translation: CASSQLRATGELFF.

This clonotype was recorded at least ten times. The genes are TRBV12-3 or TRBV12-4 and TRBJ1-1, with D possibly TRBD1 on 5 matching bases. Trimming took 5 bases from V and 6 from J, leaving 10 bases between them. The CDR3 spans 12 residues. The CDR3 region is CASSPAGPEAFF. The CDR3 DNA reads TGTGCCAGCAGTCCCGCAGGGCCTGAAGCTTTCTTT.

In this sample, this clonotype turned up many times. The chain has TRBV28 and TRBJ1-5; D is unresolved. Germline assignment: CDR1 MDHEN and CDR2 SYDVKM. This CDR3 spans 13 amino acids. V was cut by 7 bases and J by 4 bases, with 11 bases left in between. The CDR3 DNA reads TGTGCCAGCAAACTCATCCCAAATCAGCCCCAGCATTTT. This gives the protein CASKLIPNQPQHF.

This clonotype was seen many times. The chain has TRBV7-2 and TRBJ2-5, with TRBD2 matching 7 bases. The germline gives CDR1 SGHTA, CDR2 FQGNSA. The CDR3 sequence is 15 residues long. Trimming at V came to 4 bases and at J to 4 bases, leaving 9 bases not matched to a gene. The CDR3 nucleotides read TGTGCCAGCAGCTCCCAAGCGGGATGGGGAGAGACCCAGTACTTC. It codes for CASSSQAGWGETQYF.

This clonotype was observed many times. This sequence joins TRBV28 and TRBJ2-5, with D perhaps given as TRBD1 or TRBD2 (9 bases each). The CDR3 contains 16 residues. Germline CDR1 reads MDHEN; CDR2 reads SYDVKM. Trimming shortened V by 8 bases and J by 4 bases, and 23 bases separated the two germline ends. The CDR3 loop is CASLRGGDRDTETQYF. DNA for the CDR3: TGTGCCAGCCTCCGCGGGGGGGACAGGGATACAGAGACCCAGTACTTC.